The clone carrying this T cell receptor (beta chain) turned up a few times. PCR employed 60 Vbeta and 13 Jbeta primers. Repertoires were generated with immunoSEQ multiplex PCR, while TCRdb's copy carries only in-frame clones and drops some. The profile shows 140,000 to 150,000 clones, around 78% of them singletons. Per the germline V gene, CDR1 is MGHRA and CDR2 is YSYEKL. Germline trimming cut 0 bases from V and 4 bases from J; bases unmatched to any gene: 5. The length of the CDR3 is 16 residues. The data derive from a study of cytomegalovirus exposure and HLA in healthy donors. The source material was PBMCs. The chain carries TRBV4-1 and TRBJ2-5, with TRBD2 matching over 10 bases. This clonotype was sampled from a woman aged 18-29 years in good health and CMV-seropositive. CDR3 nucleotide sequence: TGCGCCAGCAGCCAAGAAATAGCGGGGGGAAGAGAGACCCAGTACTTC. This gives the protein CASSQEIAGGRETQYF.